This T cell receptor beta chain was obtained from a study of blood T cell repertoires in COVID-19. Method: immunoSEQ multiplex PCR; TCRdb's copy keeps in-frame clones and lacks some. Of roughly 180,000 clones in the sample, about 82% were seen once. CDR1 is ENHRY and CDR2 is SYGVKD in the germline V gene. This CDR3 contains 12 residues. The V gene lost 5 bases and the J gene lost 6 bases, with 7 bases spanning the gap. What the recovered Cohort 3 donors had was two negative PCRs, clearance, or symptom resolution. The TCR was taken from a woman between 25 and 40 years old who had recovered from COVID-19. This chain links TRBV10-3 with TRBJ2-2; weak D call: TRBD2 (5 bases). The source material was PBMCs or T cells enriched from blood (not recorded which). In DNA, the CDR3 is TGTGCCATCAGTTCGGGGTCCGGGGAGCTGTTTTTT. Residues: CAISSGSGELFF.